This T cell receptor beta chain stems from a study of blood T cell repertoires in COVID-19. At the level of the study: COVID-19 samples collected from the United States, Italy and Spain covered acute and convalescent phases. The analysed material was cDNA or gDNA that came from T cells, B-cell-depleted T cells, or PBMCs.

Germline CDR1 is KGHDR and CDR2 is SFDVKD. CDR3 length equals 12 residues. The V end lost 4 bases, the J end lost 5 bases, and 7 bases lay between the germline ends. As handled by the study authors: Amplification of reference gene primers provided the estimated nucleated cell counts. Some clones are missing from TCRdb's copy, which holds only in-frame ones; the method was immunoSEQ multiplex PCR. That table is the source of V, J and clone size, and D and trimming were worked out from the DNA. The table has 200,000 to 250,000 clones, approximately 83% seen once. The receptor was isolated from a woman between 50 and 59 years old with acute or convalescent COVID-19. The rearrangement uses TRBV24-1 and TRBJ1-2; D call uncertain. Sequenced: peripheral blood. CDR3 sequence: CATSEAEYGYTF. CDR3 nucleotides: TGTGCCACCAGTGAGGCGGAGTATGGCTACACCTTC.